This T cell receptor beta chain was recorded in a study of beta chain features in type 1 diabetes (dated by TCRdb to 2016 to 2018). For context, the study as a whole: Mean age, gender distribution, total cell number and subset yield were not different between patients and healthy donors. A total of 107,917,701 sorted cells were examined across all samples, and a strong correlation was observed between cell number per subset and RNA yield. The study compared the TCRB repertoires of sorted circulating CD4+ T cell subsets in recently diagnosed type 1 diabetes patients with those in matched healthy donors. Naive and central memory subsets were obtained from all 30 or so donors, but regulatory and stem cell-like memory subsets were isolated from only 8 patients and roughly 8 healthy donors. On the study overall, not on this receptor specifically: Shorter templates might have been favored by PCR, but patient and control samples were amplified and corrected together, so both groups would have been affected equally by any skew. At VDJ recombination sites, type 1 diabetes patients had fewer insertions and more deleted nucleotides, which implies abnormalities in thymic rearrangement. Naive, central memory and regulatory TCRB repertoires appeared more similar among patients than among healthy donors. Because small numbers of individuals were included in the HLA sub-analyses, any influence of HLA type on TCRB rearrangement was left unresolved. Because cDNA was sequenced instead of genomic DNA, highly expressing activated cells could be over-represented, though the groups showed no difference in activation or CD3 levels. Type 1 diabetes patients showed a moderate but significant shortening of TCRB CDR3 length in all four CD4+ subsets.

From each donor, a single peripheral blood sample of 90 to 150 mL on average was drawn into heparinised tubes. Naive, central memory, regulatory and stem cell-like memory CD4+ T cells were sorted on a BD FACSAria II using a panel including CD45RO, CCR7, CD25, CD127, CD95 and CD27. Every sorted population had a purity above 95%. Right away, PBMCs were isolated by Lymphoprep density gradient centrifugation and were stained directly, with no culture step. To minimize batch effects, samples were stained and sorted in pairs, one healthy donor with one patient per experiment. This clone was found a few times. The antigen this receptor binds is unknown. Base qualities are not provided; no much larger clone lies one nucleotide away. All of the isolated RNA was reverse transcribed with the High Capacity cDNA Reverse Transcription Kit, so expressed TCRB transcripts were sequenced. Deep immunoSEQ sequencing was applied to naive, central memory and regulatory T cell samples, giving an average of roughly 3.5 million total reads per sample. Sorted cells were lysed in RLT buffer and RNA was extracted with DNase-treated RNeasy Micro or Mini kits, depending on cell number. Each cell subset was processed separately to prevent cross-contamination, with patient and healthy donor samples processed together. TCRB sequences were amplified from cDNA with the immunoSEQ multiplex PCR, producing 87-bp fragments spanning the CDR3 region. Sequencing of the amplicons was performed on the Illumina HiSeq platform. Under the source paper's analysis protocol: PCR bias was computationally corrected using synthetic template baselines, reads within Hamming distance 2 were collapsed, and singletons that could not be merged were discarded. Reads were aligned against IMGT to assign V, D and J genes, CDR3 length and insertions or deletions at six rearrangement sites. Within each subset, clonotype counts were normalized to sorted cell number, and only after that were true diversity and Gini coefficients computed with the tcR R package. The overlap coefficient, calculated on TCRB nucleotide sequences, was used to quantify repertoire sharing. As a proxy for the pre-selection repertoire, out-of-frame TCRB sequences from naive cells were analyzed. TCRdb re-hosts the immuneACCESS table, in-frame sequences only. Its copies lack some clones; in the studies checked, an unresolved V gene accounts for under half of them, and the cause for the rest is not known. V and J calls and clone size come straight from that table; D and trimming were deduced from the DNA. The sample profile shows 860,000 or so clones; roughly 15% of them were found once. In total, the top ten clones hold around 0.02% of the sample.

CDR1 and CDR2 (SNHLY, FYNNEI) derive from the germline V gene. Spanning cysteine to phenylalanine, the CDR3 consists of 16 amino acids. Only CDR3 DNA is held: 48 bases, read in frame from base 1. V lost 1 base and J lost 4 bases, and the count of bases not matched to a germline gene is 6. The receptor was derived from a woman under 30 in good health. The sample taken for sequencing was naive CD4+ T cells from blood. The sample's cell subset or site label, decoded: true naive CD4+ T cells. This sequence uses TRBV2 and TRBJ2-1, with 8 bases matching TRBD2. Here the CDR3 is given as CASSEGVSGEYNEQFF. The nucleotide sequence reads TGTGCCAGCAGTGAAGGAGTTAGCGGGGAATACAATGAGCAGTTCTTC. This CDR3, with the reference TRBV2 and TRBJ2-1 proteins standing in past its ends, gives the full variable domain EPEVTQTPSHQVTQMGQEVILRCVPISNHLYFYWYRQILGQKVEFLVSFYNNEISEKSEIFDDQFSVERPDGSNFTLKIRSTKLEDSAMYFCASSEGVSGEYNEQFFGPGTRLTVL.